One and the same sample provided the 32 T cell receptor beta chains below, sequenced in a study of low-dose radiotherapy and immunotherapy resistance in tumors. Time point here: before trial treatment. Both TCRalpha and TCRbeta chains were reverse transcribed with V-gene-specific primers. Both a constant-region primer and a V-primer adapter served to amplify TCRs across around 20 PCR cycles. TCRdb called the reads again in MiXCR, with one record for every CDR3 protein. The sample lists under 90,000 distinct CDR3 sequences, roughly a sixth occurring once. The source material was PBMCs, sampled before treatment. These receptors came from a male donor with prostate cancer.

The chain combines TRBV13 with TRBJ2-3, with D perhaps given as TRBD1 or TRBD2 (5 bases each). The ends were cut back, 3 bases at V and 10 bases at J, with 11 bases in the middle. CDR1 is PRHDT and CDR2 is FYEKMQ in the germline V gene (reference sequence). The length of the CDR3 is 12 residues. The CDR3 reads CASSLDRGAQYF. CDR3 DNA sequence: TGTGCCAGCAGCTTGGATCGAGGGGCGCAGTATTTT.

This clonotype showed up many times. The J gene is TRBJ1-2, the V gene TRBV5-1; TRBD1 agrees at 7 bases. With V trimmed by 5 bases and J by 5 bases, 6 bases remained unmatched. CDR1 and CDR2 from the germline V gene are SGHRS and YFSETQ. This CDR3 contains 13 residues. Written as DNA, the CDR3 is TGCGCCAGCAGTCGAGGGGACAGTTATGGCTACACCTTC. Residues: CASSRGDSYGYTF.

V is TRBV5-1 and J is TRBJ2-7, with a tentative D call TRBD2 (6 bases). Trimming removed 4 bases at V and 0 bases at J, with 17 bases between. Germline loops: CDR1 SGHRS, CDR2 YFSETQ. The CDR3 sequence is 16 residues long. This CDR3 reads CASSPLGGTSSYEQYF. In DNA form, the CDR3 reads TGCGCCAGCAGCCCACTCGGAGGGACGAGCTCCTACGAGCAGTACTTC.

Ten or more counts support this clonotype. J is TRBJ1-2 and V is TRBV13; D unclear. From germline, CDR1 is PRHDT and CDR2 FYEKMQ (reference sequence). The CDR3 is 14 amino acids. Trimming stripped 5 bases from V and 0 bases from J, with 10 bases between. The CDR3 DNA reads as TGTGCCAGCAGCCCCCCCGGGGCTAACTATGGCTACACCTTC. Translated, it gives CASSPPGANYGYTF.

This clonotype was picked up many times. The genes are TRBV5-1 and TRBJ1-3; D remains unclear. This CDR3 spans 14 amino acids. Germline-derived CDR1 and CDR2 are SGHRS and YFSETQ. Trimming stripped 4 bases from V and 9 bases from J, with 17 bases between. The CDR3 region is CASSIGTGDPTIYF. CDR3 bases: TGCGCCAGCAGCATAGGCACCGGGGATCCCACCATATATTTT.

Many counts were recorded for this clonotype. Written as DNA, the CDR3 is TGCAGTGCTAGCGGGGACAGTGGCTTCTACGAGCAGTACTTC. Encoded protein: CSASGDSGFYEQYF. The chain has TRBV20-1 and TRBJ2-7, with 7 bases fitting TRBD1. Germline V gene data show CDR1 as DFQATT and CDR2 as SNEGSKA (reference sequence). The trim removed 3 bases at V and 3 bases at J, leaving 8 bases unmatched. The CDR3 length is 14 residues.

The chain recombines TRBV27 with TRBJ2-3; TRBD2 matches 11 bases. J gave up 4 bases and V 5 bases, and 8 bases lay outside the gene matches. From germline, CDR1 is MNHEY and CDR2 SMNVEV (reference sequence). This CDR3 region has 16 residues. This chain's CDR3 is CASSDTSGGRPDTQYF. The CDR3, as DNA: TGTGCCAGCAGTGACACTAGCGGGGGTAGACCAGATACGCAGTATTTT.

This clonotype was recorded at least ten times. The CDR3 reads CASSPDRSPGELFF. Here the CDR3 DNA reads TGTGCCAGCTCACCCGACAGGAGCCCCGGGGAGCTGTTTTTT. The V gene is TRBV18, the J gene TRBJ2-2; possibly TRBD1 for D (6 bases). Germline CDR1 is KGHSH and CDR2 is LQKENI. The CDR3 is 14 amino acids. V was cut by 3 bases and J by 6 bases, with 11 bases left in between.

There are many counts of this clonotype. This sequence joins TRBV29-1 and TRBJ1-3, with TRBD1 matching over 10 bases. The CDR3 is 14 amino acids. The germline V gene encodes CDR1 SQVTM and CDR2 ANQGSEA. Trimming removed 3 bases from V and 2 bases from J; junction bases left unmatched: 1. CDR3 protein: CSVDGQGAGNTIYF. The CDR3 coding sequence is TGCAGCGTTGATGGACAGGGGGCTGGAAACACCATATATTTT.

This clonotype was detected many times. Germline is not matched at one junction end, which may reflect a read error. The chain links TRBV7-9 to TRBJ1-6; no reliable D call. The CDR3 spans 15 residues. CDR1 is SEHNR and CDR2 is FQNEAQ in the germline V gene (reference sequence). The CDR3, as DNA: TGTGCCAGCAGTTTAGGCCCGCTGGATAATTCACCCCTCCACTTT. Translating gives CASSLGPLDNSPLHF. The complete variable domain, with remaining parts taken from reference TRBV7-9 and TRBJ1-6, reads DTGVSQNPRHKITKRGQNVTFRCDPISEHNRLYWYRQTLGQGPEFLTYFQNEAQLEKSRLLSDRFSAERPKGSFSTLEIQRTEQGDSAMYLCASSLGPLDNSPLHFGNGTRLTVT.

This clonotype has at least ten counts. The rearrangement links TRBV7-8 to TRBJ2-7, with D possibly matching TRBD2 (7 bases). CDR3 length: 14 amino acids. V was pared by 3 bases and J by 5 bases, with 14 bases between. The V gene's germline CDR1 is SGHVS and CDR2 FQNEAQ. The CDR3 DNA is TGTGCCAGCAGCTTCGGCGGAGGGGGGGACGAGCAGTACTTC. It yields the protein CASSFGGGGDEQYF.

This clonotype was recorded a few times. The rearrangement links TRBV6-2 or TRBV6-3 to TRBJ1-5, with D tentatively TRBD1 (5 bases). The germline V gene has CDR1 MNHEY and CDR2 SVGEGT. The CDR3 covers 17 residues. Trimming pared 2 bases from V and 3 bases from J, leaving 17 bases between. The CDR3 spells CASSYERGPAPNQPQHF. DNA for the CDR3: TGTGCCAGCAGTTACGAGAGGGGTCCAGCCCCCAATCAGCCCCAGCATTTT.

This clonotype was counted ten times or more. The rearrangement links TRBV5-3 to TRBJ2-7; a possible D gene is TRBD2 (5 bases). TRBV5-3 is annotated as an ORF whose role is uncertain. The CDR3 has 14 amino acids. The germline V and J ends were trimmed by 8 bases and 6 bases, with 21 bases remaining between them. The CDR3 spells CASRPDGIVPEQYF. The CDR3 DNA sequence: TGTGCCAGCAGGCCCGACGGGATCGTCCCCGAGCAGTACTTC.

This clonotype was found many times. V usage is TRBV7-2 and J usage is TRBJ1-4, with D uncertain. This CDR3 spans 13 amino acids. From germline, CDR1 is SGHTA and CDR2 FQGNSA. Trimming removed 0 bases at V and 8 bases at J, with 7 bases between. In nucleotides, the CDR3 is TGTGCCAGCAGCTTAGCGAGGCAGGAAAAACTGTTTTTT. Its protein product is CASSLARQEKLFF. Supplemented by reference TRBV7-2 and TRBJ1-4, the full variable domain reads GAGVSQSPSNKVTEKGKDVELRCDPISGHTALYWYRQSLGQGLEFLIYFQGNSAPDKSGLPSDRFSAERTGGSVSTLTIQRTQQEDSAVYLCASSLARQEKLFFGSGTQLSVL.

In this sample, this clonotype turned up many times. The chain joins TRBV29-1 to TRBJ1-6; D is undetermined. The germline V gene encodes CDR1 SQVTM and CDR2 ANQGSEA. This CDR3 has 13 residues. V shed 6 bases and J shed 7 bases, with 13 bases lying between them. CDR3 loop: CSVQTAGNSPLHF. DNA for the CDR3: TGCAGCGTACAGACCGCGGGGAATTCACCCCTCCACTTT. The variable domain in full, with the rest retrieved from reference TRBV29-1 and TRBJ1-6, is SAVISQKPSRDICQRGTSLTIQCQVDSQVTMMFWYRQQPGQSLTLIATANQGSEATYESGFVIDKFPISRPNLTFSTLTVSNMSPEDSSIYLCSVQTAGNSPLHFGNGTRLTVT.

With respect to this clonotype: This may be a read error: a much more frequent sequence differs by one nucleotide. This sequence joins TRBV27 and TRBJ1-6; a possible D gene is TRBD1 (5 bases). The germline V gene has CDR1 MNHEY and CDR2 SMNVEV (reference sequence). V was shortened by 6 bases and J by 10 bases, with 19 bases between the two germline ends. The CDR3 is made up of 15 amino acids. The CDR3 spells CASRTQALTRSPLHF. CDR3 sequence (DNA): TGTGCCAGCAGGACACAGGCGCTGACACGGTCACCCCTCCACTTT.

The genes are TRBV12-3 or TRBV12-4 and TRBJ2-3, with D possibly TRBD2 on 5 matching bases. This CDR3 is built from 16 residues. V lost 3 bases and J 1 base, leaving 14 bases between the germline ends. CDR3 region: CASSLAGPARTDTQYF. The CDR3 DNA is TGTGCCAGCAGTTTGGCGGGTCCCGCCCGCACAGATACGCAGTATTTT.

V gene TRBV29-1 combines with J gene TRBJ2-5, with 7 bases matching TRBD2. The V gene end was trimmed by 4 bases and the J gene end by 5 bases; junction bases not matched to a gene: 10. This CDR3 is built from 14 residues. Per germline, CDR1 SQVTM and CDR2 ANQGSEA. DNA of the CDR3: TGCAGCGTTGTAGCCGCGGGGGTTGGGGAGACCCAGTACTTC. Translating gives CSVVAAGVGETQYF.

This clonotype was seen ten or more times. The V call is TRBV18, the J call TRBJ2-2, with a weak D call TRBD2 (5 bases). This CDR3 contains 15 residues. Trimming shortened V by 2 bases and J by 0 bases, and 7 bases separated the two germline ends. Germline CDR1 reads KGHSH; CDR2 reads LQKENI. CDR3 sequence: CASSPSRANTGELFF. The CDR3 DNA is TGTGCCAGCTCACCATCGAGGGCGAACACCGGGGAGCTGTTTTTT.

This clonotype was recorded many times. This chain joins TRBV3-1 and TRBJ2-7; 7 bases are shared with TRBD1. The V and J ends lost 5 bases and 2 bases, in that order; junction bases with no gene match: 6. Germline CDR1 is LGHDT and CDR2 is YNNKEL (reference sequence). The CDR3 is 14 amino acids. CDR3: CASSGTAKAYEQYF. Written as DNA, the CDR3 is TGTGCCAGCAGCGGGACAGCGAAGGCCTACGAGCAGTACTTC.

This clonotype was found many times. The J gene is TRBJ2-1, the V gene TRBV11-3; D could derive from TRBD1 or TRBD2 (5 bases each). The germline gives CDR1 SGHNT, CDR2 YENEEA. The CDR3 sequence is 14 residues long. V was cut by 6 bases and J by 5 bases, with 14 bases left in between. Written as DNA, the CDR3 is TGTGCCAGCAGTCGAACCGGGACGGACAATGAGCAGTTCTTC. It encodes CASSRTGTDNEQFF.

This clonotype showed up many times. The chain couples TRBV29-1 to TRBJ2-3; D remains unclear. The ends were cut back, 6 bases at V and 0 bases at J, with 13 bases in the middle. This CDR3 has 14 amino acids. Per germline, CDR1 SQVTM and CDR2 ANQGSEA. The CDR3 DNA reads TGCAGCGTCGACGGACGGATCAGCACAGATACGCAGTATTTT. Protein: CSVDGRISTDTQYF.

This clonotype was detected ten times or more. CDR3 in amino acids: CASSMQALGAFF. The CDR3 bases are TGTGCCAGTAGTATGCAGGCACTGGGGGCTTTCTTT. This sequence joins TRBV19 and TRBJ1-1; D unclear. The V gene's germline CDR1 is LNHDA and CDR2 SQIVND (reference sequence). The V end lost 3 bases, the J end lost 11 bases, and 13 bases lay between the germline ends. There are 12 residues in the CDR3.

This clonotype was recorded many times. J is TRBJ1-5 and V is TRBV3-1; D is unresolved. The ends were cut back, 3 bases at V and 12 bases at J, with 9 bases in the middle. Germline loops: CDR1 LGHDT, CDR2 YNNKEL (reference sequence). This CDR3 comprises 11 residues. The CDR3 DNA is TGTGCCAGCAGCCAGGGCAACATCCAGCATTTT. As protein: CASSQGNIQHF.

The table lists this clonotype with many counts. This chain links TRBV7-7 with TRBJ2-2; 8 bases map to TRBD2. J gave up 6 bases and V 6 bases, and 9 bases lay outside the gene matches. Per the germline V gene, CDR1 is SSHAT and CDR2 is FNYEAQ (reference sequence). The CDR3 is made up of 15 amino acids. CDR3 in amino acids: CASRRAGAGSGELFF. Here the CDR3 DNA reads TGTGCCAGCAGACGAGCGGGGGCGGGGTCCGGGGAGCTGTTTTTT.

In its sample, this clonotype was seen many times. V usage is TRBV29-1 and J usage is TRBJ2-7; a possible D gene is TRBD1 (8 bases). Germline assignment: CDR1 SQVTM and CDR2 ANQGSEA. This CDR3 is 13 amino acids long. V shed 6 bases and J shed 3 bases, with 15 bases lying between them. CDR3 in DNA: TGCAGCGTAGCCCACAGGGGGGGCTACGAGCAGTACTTC. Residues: CSVAHRGGYEQYF.

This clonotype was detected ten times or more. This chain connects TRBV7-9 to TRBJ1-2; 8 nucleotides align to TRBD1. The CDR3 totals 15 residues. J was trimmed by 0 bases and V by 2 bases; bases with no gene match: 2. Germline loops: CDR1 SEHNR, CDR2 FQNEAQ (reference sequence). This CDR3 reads CASSLQGAANYGYTF. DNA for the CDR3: TGTGCCAGCAGCTTACAGGGGGCAGCTAACTATGGCTACACCTTC.

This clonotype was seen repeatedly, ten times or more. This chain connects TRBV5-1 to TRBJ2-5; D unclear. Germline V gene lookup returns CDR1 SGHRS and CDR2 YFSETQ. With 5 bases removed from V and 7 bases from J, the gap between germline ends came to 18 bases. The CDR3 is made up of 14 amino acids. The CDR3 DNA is TGCGCCAGCAGTCGAGAAGAGGCCGTAGGGACCCAGTACTTC. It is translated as CASSREEAVGTQYF.

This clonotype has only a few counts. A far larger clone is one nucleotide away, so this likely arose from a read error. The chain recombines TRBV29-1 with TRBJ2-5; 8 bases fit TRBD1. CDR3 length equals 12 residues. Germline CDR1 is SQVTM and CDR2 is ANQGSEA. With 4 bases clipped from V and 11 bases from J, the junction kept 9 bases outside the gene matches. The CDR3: CSVGQGSNEQYF. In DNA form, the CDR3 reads TGCAGCGTTGGACAGGGGTCCAATGAGCAGTACTTC.

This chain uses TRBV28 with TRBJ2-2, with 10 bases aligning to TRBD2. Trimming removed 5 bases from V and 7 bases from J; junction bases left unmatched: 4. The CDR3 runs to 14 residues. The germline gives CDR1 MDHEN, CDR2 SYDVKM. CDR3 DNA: TGTGCCAGCAGTAGCGGGGGGGCTGACGGGGAGCTGTTTTTT. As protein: CASSSGGADGELFF.

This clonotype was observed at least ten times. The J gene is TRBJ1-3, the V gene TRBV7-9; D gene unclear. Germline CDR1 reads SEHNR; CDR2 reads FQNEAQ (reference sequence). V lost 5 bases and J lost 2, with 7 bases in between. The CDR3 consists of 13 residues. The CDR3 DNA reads TGTGCCAGCAGCCCCGGCCCTGGAAACACCATATATTTT. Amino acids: CASSPGPGNTIYF.

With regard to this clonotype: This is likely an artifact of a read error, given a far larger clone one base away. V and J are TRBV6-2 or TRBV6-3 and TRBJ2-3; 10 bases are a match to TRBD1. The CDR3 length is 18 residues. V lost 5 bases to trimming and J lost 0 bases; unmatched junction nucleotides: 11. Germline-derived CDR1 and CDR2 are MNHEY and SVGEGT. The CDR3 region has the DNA TGTGCCAGCAGTGAGTCGGGGGACAGGGGTCCTAGCACAGATACGCAGTATTTT. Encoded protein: CASSESGDRGPSTDTQYF.